One and the same sample provided the 16 T cell receptor beta chains below, sequenced in a study of blood T cells in healthy people across ages (dated by TCRdb to between 2014 and 2016). Receptors were amplified or captured by 5' RACE. Reads for this sample came from an Illumina HiSeq 2500. A second PCR of roughly 6 to 11 cycles was performed with a sample-barcoded 5' primer and a J-beta primer mix. The public reads were quality trimmed at Q25 with fastp and then assembled into clones with MiXCR by TCRdb, keeping productive beta chains. Every CDR3 protein is listed once, alongside the most common genes and DNA of its rows. In all, the sample holds about a million distinct CDR3 sequences, and about 48% of those were seen once. The ten largest clonotypes hold about an eighth of the sample. The specimen was blood. The receptors shown here come from a man in his thirties or forties in good health.

For this clonotype: Because the CDR3 is missing its conserved closing phenylalanine or tryptophan, this is likely a read error. This sequence joins TRBV27 and TRBJ2-5, with TRBD1 matching 9 bases. Germline V gene data show CDR1 as MNHEY and CDR2 as SMNVEV (reference sequence). The CDR3 has 16 amino acids. V shed 5 bases, J shed 11 bases, and the junction held 18 bases outside the gene matches. The CDR3 loop reads CASSPSQGARWSWQYS. The CDR3 DNA is TGTGCCAGCAGTCCATCACAGGGGGCAAGGTGGTCCTGGCAGTACTCC.

This chain links TRBV20-1 with TRBJ2-7; TRBD1 aligns across 12 bases. Per germline, CDR1 DFQATT and CDR2 SNEGSKA (reference sequence). The ends lost 6 bases at V and 4 bases at J; junction bases unmatched: 13. This CDR3 spans 16 amino acids. The CDR3 coding sequence is TGCAGTGCCCATCCATTACCGGGACAGGGGGCTTACGAGCAGTACTTC. Residues: CSAHPLPGQGAYEQYF.

The chain combines TRBV27 with TRBJ1-1; D unresolved. The CDR3 covers 13 residues. Germline assignment: CDR1 MNHEY and CDR2 SMNVEV (reference sequence). V shed 5 bases and J shed 6 bases, with 13 bases lying between them. The CDR3 DNA is TGTGCCAGCAGTCACACAAACGCCCCTGAAGCTTTCTTT. Its translation is CASSHTNAPEAFF.

This clonotype was counted a few times. The rearrangement links TRBV6-2 or TRBV6-3 to TRBJ2-1, with unresolved D. The V gene's germline CDR1 is MNHEY and CDR2 SVGEGT. V gave up 0 bases and J gave up 3 bases, with 12 bases separating them. The CDR3 consists of 16 residues. The CDR3 coding sequence is TGTGCCAGCAGTTACTCGAACCTCCTTTACTACAATGAGCAGTTCTTC. Its protein is CASSYSNLLYYNEQFF.

The chain joins TRBV7-2 to TRBJ2-3, with 8 positions matching TRBD1. Trimming took 5 bases from V and 1 from J; bases not matched to a gene: 8. Germline loops: CDR1 SGHTA, CDR2 FQGNSA. The CDR3 totals 16 residues. The CDR3 region has the DNA TGTGCCAGCAGCGGTCGGACAGGGATAGGCACAGATACGCAGTATTTT. Amino acids: CASSGRTGIGTDTQYF.

The chain is built from TRBV29-1 and TRBJ2-3; D possibly uses TRBD1 or TRBD2 (5 bases each). Trimming pared 4 bases from V and 5 bases from J, leaving 16 bases between. The CDR3 spans 14 residues. Germline V gene data show CDR1 as SQVTM and CDR2 as ANQGSEA. This chain's CDR3 is CSVGGRGVGDTQYF. In DNA, the CDR3 is TGCAGCGTTGGGGGTCGAGGGGTTGGAGATACGCAGTATTTT.

The rearrangement joins TRBV14 to TRBJ2-3, with D possibly TRBD1 on 5 matching bases. The CDR3 has 15 amino acids. Germline assignment: CDR1 SGHDN and CDR2 FVKESK. The V end lost 3 bases, the J end lost 3 bases, and 13 bases lay between the germline ends. The CDR3 loop reads CASSQGLGRTDTQYF. For the CDR3, the DNA is TGTGCCAGCAGCCAGGGGCTTGGCAGGACAGATACGCAGTATTTT.

Only a few counts were recorded for this clonotype. The V call is TRBV9, the J call TRBJ1-2; D is ambiguous. The CDR3 consists of 15 residues. The germline V gene has CDR1 SGDLS and CDR2 YYNGEE. Trimming removed 0 bases at V and 3 bases at J, with 12 bases between. The CDR3 DNA follows: TGTGCCAGCAGCGTAGGTGGTTTAGTGGACTATGGCTACACCTTC. The encoded protein is CASSVGGLVDYGYTF.

The J gene is TRBJ1-2, the V gene TRBV7-9, with TRBD1 matching over 8 bases. The CDR3 length is 13 residues. Germline V gene sequence: CDR1 SEHNR, CDR2 FQNEAQ (reference sequence). J was trimmed by 3 bases and V by 6 bases; bases with no gene match: 3. The CDR3 DNA reads as TGTGCCAGCAGGCCAGGGGGCTACTATGGCTACACCTTC. Translation: CASRPGGYYGYTF.

A word on this clonotype: Compared with germline, one end of the junction differs, possibly owing to a read error. V is TRBV2 and J is TRBJ2-1; no definite D call. The tail of the sequence fits TRBJ2-7 better, so the J call may be wrong. The CDR3 is made up of 12 amino acids. Per the germline V gene, CDR1 is SNHLY and CDR2 is FYNNEI. CDR3 in amino acids: CTSSGKGYEQYF. CDR3 nucleotide sequence: TGTACCAGCAGTGGAAAGGGATACGAGCAGTACTTC.

The chain joins TRBV6-4 to TRBJ2-2; TRBD1 is a possible D gene (6 bases). Trimming removed 4 bases at V and 4 bases at J, with 10 bases between. Germline CDR1 MRHNA, CDR2 SNTAGT. The CDR3 spans 14 residues. Here the CDR3 reads CASSVTGSTGELFF. CDR3 nucleotide sequence: TGTGCCAGCAGTGTTACAGGGTCCACCGGGGAGCTGTTTTTT.

At least ten counts were recorded for this clonotype. The gene calls are TRBV2 and TRBJ2-7, with a possible D match to TRBD1 (6 bases). V dropped 7 bases and J dropped 0 bases, with 7 bases sitting between them. The CDR3 extends over 12 amino acids. Germline V CDR1 and CDR2: SNHLY, FYNNEI. The DNA for the CDR3 is TGTGCCAGCACAGGGGTCTCCTACGAGCAGTACTTC. Amino acids: CASTGVSYEQYF. The full variable domain, its missing parts supplied by reference TRBV2 and TRBJ2-7, is EPEVTQTPSHQVTQMGQEVILRCVPISNHLYFYWYRQILGQKVEFLVSFYNNEISEKSEIFDDQFSVERPDGSNFTLKIRSTKLEDSAMYFCASTGVSYEQYFGPGTRLTVT.

The chain recombines TRBV3-1 with TRBJ2-7, with D maybe TRBD2 (5 bases). The CDR3 sequence is 12 residues long. Trimming removed 8 bases at V and 6 bases at J, with 14 bases between. Germline V gene data show CDR1 as LGHDT and CDR2 as YNNKEL (reference sequence). The CDR3 coding sequence is TGTGCCAGCTTCGAGGGTCCCCCCGAGCAGTACTTC. Translated, it gives CASFEGPPEQYF.

The chain links TRBV10-3 to TRBJ2-5, with D hard to call. V lost 5 bases to trimming and J lost 3 bases, with 10 bases between them. CDR3 length equals 13 residues. CDR1 ENHRY and CDR2 SYGVKD come from the germline V gene. CDR3 bases: TGTGCCATCAGTCCCGGCCAGGAAGAGACCCAGTACTTC. Translating it yields CAISPGQEETQYF.

The J gene is TRBJ2-7, the V gene TRBV29-1; 14 bases are a match to TRBD2. Germline V gives CDR1 SQVTM, CDR2 ANQGSEA. J was trimmed by 7 bases and V by 4 bases; bases with no gene match: 12. The CDR3 length is 16 residues. In DNA, the CDR3 is TGCAGCGTTGGGGGGACTAGCGGGGGTACCTCCCATGAGCAGTACTTC. Translation gives CSVGGTSGGTSHEQYF.

CDR3 sequence (DNA): TGTGCCACCAGCAGAGAAAGGTCGGCAAACTATGGCTACACCTTC. Amino acids: CATSRERSANYGYTF. This chain connects TRBV15 to TRBJ1-2; D gene uncertain. This CDR3 spans 15 amino acids. CDR1 is LNHNV, CDR2 YYDKDF, per germline (reference sequence). Trimming stripped 0 bases from V and 2 bases from J, with 10 bases between.